Following are 19 T cell receptor beta chains from one sample sequenced in a study of graft-versus-host responses after intestinal transplantation. These receptors' targets are unknown. Assay used: immunoSEQ multiplex PCR; TCRdb lists only in-frame clones, some missing. The sample holds tens of thousands of clones, roughly 89% seen once. The sample in question was unstimulated CD8+ T cells sorted from spleen or lymph node cells, obtained before transplant. The receptors shown here come from a human donor who was the organ donor for an intestinal transplant.

The chain links TRBV6-5 to TRBJ1-2, with D unresolved. CDR1 is MNHEY, CDR2 SVGAGI, per germline. The V end lost 2 bases, the J end lost 6 bases, and 10 bases lay between the germline ends. The CDR3 length is 13 residues. The CDR3 region is CASSYLNGDGYTF. The CDR3 DNA follows: TGTGCCAGCAGTTACCTGAACGGGGATGGCTACACCTTC.

The chain's CDR3 is CASGLMDSSTDTQYF. CDR3 DNA: TGTGCCAGCGGGCTGATGGACAGTAGTACAGATACGCAGTATTTT. The rearrangement links TRBV27 to TRBJ2-3; a possible D gene is TRBD1 (6 bases). CDR3 length: 15 amino acids. V lost 8 bases and J lost 3, with 18 bases in between. CDR1 and CDR2 from the germline V gene are MNHEY and SMNVEV (reference sequence).

This rearrangement joins TRBV9 to TRBJ2-1, with 9 bases identical to TRBD2. Germline CDR1 SGDLS, CDR2 YYNGEE. Trimming removed 0 bases from V and 6 bases from J; junction bases left unmatched: 13. This CDR3 has 18 amino acids. CDR3 coding DNA: TGTGCCAGCAGCGTAGCCAGGAGCGGGGGGCCACCATCCAATGAGCAGTTCTTC. Translating gives CASSVARSGGPPSNEQFF.

The chain links TRBV15 to TRBJ1-5; D possibly corresponds to TRBD1 (6 bases). Germline lookup yields CDR1 LNHNV and CDR2 YYDKDF (reference sequence). CDR3 length: 14 amino acids. Trimming removed 7 bases at V and 5 bases at J, with 15 bases between. The CDR3 loop is CATTSRGSHQPQHF. The CDR3 DNA follows: TGTGCCACCACCTCCAGGGGATCGCATCAGCCCCAGCATTTT. Combining the CDR3 with reference TRBV15 and TRBJ1-5 gives the whole variable domain DAMVIQNPRYQVTQFGKPVTLSCSQTLNHNVMYWYQQKSSQAPKLLFHYYDKDFNNEADTPDNFQSRRPNTSFCFLDIRSPGLGDTAMYLCATTSRGSHQPQHFGDGTRLSIL.

The chain recombines TRBV4-3 with TRBJ1-5, with D uncertain. Germline lookup yields CDR1 LGHNA and CDR2 YSLEER. The ends were cut back, 4 bases at V and 3 bases at J, with 13 bases in the middle. The CDR3 loop spans 15 amino acids. The CDR3 loop reads CASSPTDGANQPQHF. The DNA of the CDR3 is TGCGCCAGCAGCCCCACCGACGGAGCCAATCAGCCCCAGCATTTT.

The CDR3 region is CASSSLKMERGPSYEQYV. Here the CDR3 DNA reads TGTGCCAGCAGCTCCCTGAAAATGGAGCGGGGACCCTCCTACGAGCAGTACGTC. This chain joins TRBV5-5 and TRBJ2-7; TRBD2 aligns across 7 bases. This CDR3 region has 18 residues. The germline gives CDR1 SGHKS, CDR2 YYEKEE (reference sequence). Trimming took 3 bases from V and 0 from J; bases not matched to a gene: 15.

The rearrangement joins TRBV2 to TRBJ2-1; perhaps TRBD2 as D (6 bases). This CDR3 spans 15 amino acids. V lost 7 bases and J lost 6, with 19 bases in between. Germline assignment: CDR1 SNHLY and CDR2 FYNNEI. CDR3 residues: CASIQGLQLRNEQFF. CDR3 nucleotide sequence: TGTGCCAGCATTCAGGGACTCCAATTGCGCAATGAGCAGTTCTTC.

The count of this clone is one. V and J are TRBV28 and TRBJ1-5; D remains unclear. From germline, CDR1 is MDHEN and CDR2 SYDVKM. This CDR3 is built from 16 residues. The V and J ends lost 4 bases and 3 bases respectively, with 16 bases between them. The CDR3 loop is CASSSAYRRDNQPQHF. The CDR3 nucleotides are TGTGCCAGCAGTTCCGCGTACCGACGGGACAATCAGCCCCAGCATTTT.

Only one count was recorded for this clone. The J gene is TRBJ1-6, the V gene TRBV27; unclear D gene. The CDR3 extends over 16 amino acids. Germline-derived CDR1 and CDR2 are MNHEY and SMNVEV (reference sequence). The V end lost 3 bases, the J end lost 9 bases, and 18 bases lay between the germline ends. CDR3 sequence reads: CASSFMDSTLSSPLHF. CDR3 nucleotide sequence: TGTGCCAGCAGTTTCATGGACTCCACGTTGAGTTCACCCCTCCACTTT.

The chain uses TRBV6-5 and TRBJ2-7; 10 bases are a match to TRBD2. The germline V gene encodes CDR1 MNHEY and CDR2 SVGAGI. V dropped 2 bases and J dropped 2; count of bases not matched to a gene: 3. The CDR3 consists of 15 residues. CDR3 DNA sequence: TGTGCCAGCAGTTACGGTAGCGGGGGGACCTACGAGCAGTACGTC. Translating gives CASSYGSGGTYEQYV.

The CDR3 is CASSLGLADTQYF. The CDR3 DNA reads as TGTGCCAGCAGTTTGGGACTAGCAGATACGCAGTATTTT. The genes are TRBV27 and TRBJ2-3, with 8 nucleotides matching TRBD2. From germline, CDR1 is MNHEY and CDR2 SMNVEV (reference sequence). CDR3 length: 13 residues. V lost 3 bases and J lost 4; bases outside the gene matches: 0.

The chain couples TRBV5-4 to TRBJ1-2; 7 nucleotides line up with TRBD1. The V gene end was trimmed by 5 bases and the J gene end by 2 bases; junction bases not matched to a gene: 3. The germline V gene encodes CDR1 SGHNT and CDR2 YYREEE (reference sequence). The CDR3 totals 13 residues. The CDR3 loop reads CASRSTGNYGYTF. CDR3 sequence (DNA): TGTGCCAGCAGGTCGACAGGGAACTATGGCTACACCTTC. Supplemented by reference TRBV5-4 and TRBJ1-2, the full variable domain reads ETGVTQSPTHLIKTRGQQVTLRCSSQSGHNTVSWYQQALGQGPQFIFQYYREEENGRGNFPPRFSGLQFPNYSSELNVNALELDDSALYLCASRSTGNYGYTFGSGTRLTVV.

The chain combines TRBV6-5 with TRBJ2-3, with TRBD2 matching 8 bases. The CDR3 is 14 amino acids. V was clipped by 4 bases and J by 2 bases; unmatched bases: 2. Per germline, CDR1 MNHEY and CDR2 SVGAGI. In nucleotides, the CDR3 is TGTGCCAGCAGTTCTGGACTAGCCACAGATACGCAGTATTTT. Translation gives CASSSGLATDTQYF.

The chain employs TRBV27 and TRBJ2-7, with 8 bases identical to TRBD1. V dropped 3 bases and J dropped 7; count of bases not matched to a gene: 8. CDR1 is MNHEY and CDR2 is SMNVEV in the germline V gene (reference sequence). This CDR3 has 14 residues. Here the CDR3 DNA reads TGTGCCAGCAGTTTGACAGGGGATGTGGGGGAGCAGTACGTC. Its translation is CASSLTGDVGEQYV.

The count of this clone is one. This chain uses TRBV27 with TRBJ2-3; D is unclear. The V gene lost 6 bases and the J gene lost 5 bases, with 9 bases spanning the gap. The CDR3 length is 12 residues. Germline-derived CDR1 and CDR2 are MNHEY and SMNVEV (reference sequence). The DNA of the CDR3 is TGTGCCAGCAGGCTGGCAGGAGATACGCAGTATTTT. Encoded protein: CASRLAGDTQYF.

The rearrangement uses TRBV7-3 and TRBJ1-1; tentatively, D is TRBD1 (6 bases). Deletions cut 2 bases from V and 5 bases from J, with 6 bases between. The CDR3 extends over 12 amino acids. Germline lookup yields CDR1 SGHTA and CDR2 FQGTGA. Here the CDR3 DNA reads TGTGCCAGCAGCTTAGACAGGACTGAAGCTTTCTTT. Protein sequence: CASSLDRTEAFF.

CDR3 loop: CASSFEFNEQFF. The CDR3 bases are TGTGCCAGCAGCTTTGAGTTCAATGAGCAGTTCTTC. V gene TRBV13 combines with J gene TRBJ2-1, with D unresolved. Trimming cost V 3 bases and J 6 bases, with 6 bases left between them. The CDR3 is made up of 12 amino acids. CDR1 is PRHDT and CDR2 is FYEKMQ in the germline V gene (reference sequence).

This chain connects TRBV7-8 to TRBJ2-3; D remains ambiguous. The germline CDR1 and CDR2 sequences are SGHVS and FQNEAQ. The V gene lost 7 bases and the J gene lost 4 bases, with 9 bases spanning the gap. The CDR3 consists of 12 residues. CDR3 DNA sequence: TGTGCCAGCACCGAAACTGCAGATACGCAGTATTTT. This gives the protein CASTETADTQYF. Full variable domain (missing parts from reference TRBV7-8 and TRBJ2-3): GAGVSQSPRYKVAKRGQDVALRCDPISGHVSLFWYQQALGQGPEFLTYFQNEAQLDKSGLPSDRFFAERPEGSVSTLKIQRTQQEDSAVYLCASTETADTQYFGPGTRLTVL.

V usage is TRBV5-1 and J usage is TRBJ2-6; D ambiguous. Germline CDR1 SGHRS, CDR2 YFSETQ. Trimming removed 0 bases at V and 0 bases at J, with 10 bases between. CDR3 length equals 17 residues. CDR3 sequence (DNA): TGCGCCAGCAGCTTGGGCAGGTCCTTCTCTGGGGCCAACGTCCTGACTTTC. Residues: CASSLGRSFSGANVLTF.